This T cell receptor (beta chain) was obtained from a study of T cell repertoires in cytomegalovirus infection. This CDR3 has 15 residues. Germline CDR1 LGHDT, CDR2 YNNKEL (reference sequence). The V and J ends lost 1 base and 7 bases respectively, with 14 bases between them. MiXCR, applied by TCRdb to the reads, yields one record per CDR3 protein. The sample shows fewer than 300,000 distinct CDR3 sequences, more than 20% of them seen only once. This receptor was identified in a human donor in good health (CMV status not recorded). Some clones in this sample may be carry-over from other donors' samples. The material sequenced was PBMCs. V and J are TRBV3-1 and TRBJ2-1, with D tentatively TRBD2 (7 bases). As DNA, the CDR3 is TGTGCCAGCAGCCAAGGTCCGGGGGGCCCGAATGAGCAGTTCTTC. Encoded protein: CASSQGPGGPNEQFF.